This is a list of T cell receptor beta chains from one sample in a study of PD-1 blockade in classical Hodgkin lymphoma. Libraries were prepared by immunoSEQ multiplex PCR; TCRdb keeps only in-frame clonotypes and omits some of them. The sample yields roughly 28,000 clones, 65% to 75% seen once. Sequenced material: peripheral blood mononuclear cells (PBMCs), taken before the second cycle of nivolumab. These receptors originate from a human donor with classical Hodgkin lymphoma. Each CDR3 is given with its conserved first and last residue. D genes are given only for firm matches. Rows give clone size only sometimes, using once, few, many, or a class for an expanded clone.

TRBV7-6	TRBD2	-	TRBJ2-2	TGTGCCAGCAGCTTAGGTGCGGGAGGCACCGGGGAGCTGTTTTTT	CASSLGAGGTGELFF
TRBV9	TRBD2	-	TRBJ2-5	TGTGCCAGCAGCGTCTCTAGCGGGGGTCGGGAGACCCAGTACTTC	CASSVSSGGRETQYF
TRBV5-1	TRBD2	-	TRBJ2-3	TGCGCCAGCAGCCAGAGCGGGGGCACAGATACGCAGTATTTT	CASSQSGGTDTQYF
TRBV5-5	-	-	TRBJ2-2	TGTGCCAGCACCGAAGACAGGTGGACCGGGGAGCTGTTTTTT	CASTEDRWTGELFF
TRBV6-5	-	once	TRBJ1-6	TGTGCCAGCAGTTACGGGGCAGATAATTCACCCCTCCACTTT	CASSYGADNSPLHF
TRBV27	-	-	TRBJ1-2	TGTGCCAGCAGTCCCGACAGGAAACAAGGCGGCTACACCTTC	CASSPDRKQGGYTF
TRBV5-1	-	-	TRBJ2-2	TGCGCCAGCAGCTTGGGAGTAGGGATTAACACCGGGGAGCTGTTTTTT	CASSLGVGINTGELFF
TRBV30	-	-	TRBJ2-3	TGTGCCTGGAGTATAGGGGAAATGCAGTATTTT	CAWSIGEMQYF
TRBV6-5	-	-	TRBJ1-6	TGTGCCAGCAGTCTCGGACTTGGATATTCACCCCTCCACTTT	CASSLGLGYSPLHF
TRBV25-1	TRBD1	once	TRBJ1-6	TGTGCCAGCAGGGAAGACAGGGTTAATTCACCCCTCCACTTT	CASREDRVNSPLHF
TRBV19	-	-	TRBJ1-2	TGTGCCAGTAGCATACTATCCGGGACGCGGTCGGGTGGCTACACCTTC	CASSILSGTRSGGYTF
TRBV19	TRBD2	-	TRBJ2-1	TGTGCCAGTAGTTTCCTCCGACTAGCGGGGGGGGTGAATGAGCAGTTCTTC	CASSFLRLAGGVNEQFF
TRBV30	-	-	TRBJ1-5	TGTGCCTGGAGTCTAGCGGTGGGTCAGCCCCAGCATTTT	CAWSLAVGQPQHF
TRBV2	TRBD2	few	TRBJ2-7	TGTGCCGGAAAACCGGGACTAGCGCCCTCCGAGCAGTACTTC	CAGKPGLAPSEQYF
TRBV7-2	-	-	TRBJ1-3	TGTGCCAGCAGCCAGAAAGCCCCAAACTCTGGAAACACCATATATTTT	CASSQKAPNSGNTIYF
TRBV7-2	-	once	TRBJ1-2	TGTGCCAGCAGCGAAGCGGCAGGAAATGGCTACACCTTC	CASSEAAGNGYTF
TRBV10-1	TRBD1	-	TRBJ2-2	TGCGCCAGCAGCGCCGGGACAGGGACCGGGGAGCTGTTTTTT	CASSAGTGTGELFF
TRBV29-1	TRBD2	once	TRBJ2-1	TGCAGCGTTCATTCCGTAGCGGGAGAGGGCAATGAGCAGTTCTTC	CSVHSVAGEGNEQFF
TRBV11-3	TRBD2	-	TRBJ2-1	TGTGCCAGCAGCTTTGAACCTAGCGGCGGACTGGAGGAGCAGTTCTTC	CASSFEPSGGLEEQFF
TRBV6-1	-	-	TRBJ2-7	TGTGCCTCCTTTCAAGGCGGCTACGAGCAGTACTTC	CASFQGGYEQYF
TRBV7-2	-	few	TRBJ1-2	TGTGCCAGCAGCTTAGGGCAGCAGAACTATGGCTACACCTTC	CASSLGQQNYGYTF
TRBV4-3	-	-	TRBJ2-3	TGCGCCAGCAGCCAAGATTTCACCGGGATCCCGCAGTATTTT	CASSQDFTGIPQYF
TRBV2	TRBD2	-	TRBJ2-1	TGTGCCAGCAAGGGCGGGGGGGCCCAGGAGCAGTTCTTC	CASKGGGAQEQFF
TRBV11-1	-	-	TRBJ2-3	TGTGCCAGCAGCTTAATAGCGGCGGGCACAGATACGCAGTATTTT	CASSLIAAGTDTQYF
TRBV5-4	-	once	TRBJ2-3	TGTGCCAGCAGCTTGGGAGATACGCAGTATTTT	CASSLGDTQYF
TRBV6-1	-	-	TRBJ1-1	TGTGCCAGCAGTGGAACAGTCAGCCTGAACACTGAAGCTTTCTTT	CASSGTVSLNTEAFF
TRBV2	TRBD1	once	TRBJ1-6	TGTGCCAGCAGTGGGTTACAGGGGGGGAATTCACCCCTCCACTTT	CASSGLQGGNSPLHF
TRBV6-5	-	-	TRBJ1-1	TGTGCCAGCCACCGGGGCACTGAAGCTTTCTTT	CASHRGTEAFF
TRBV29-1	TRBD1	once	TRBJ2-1	TGCAGCGTTGAAAGCCGACAGGGGCTCGATGAGCAGTTCTTC	CSVESRQGLDEQFF
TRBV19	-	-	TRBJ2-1	TGTGCCAGTAGTTATCTCGGCAATGAGCAGTTCTTC	CASSYLGNEQFF
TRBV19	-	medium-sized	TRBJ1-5	TGTGCCAGCACGGAGAGACAGGGCAATCAGCCCCAGCATTTT	CASTERQGNQPQHF
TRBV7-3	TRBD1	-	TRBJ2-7	TGTGCCAGCAGCTTAGGTCGGGACAGGGTCTACGAGCAGTACTTC	CASSLGRDRVYEQYF
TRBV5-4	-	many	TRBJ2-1	TGTGCCAGCAGCCCGATCGTGAGAAGTGTAGGGGATGAGCAGTTCTTC	CASSPIVRSVGDEQFF
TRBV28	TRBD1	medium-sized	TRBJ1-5	TGTGCCAGCAGTTTCCGTCTTGGACAGGGAAGTCAGCCCCAGCATTTT	CASSFRLGQGSQPQHF
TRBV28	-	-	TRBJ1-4	TGTGCCAGCTCCCTTATATGGAGTACTAATGAAAAACTGTTTTTT	CASSLIWSTNEKLFF
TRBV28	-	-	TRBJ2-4	TGTGCCAGCAGGCCGGACAGACTAGCCAAAAACATTCAGTACTTC	CASRPDRLAKNIQYF
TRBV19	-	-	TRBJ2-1	TGTGCCAGTAGCTTCCTTGGGAATGAGCAGTTCTTC	CASSFLGNEQFF
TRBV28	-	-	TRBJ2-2	TGTGCCAGCAGTTTGGGGCTAGCTGTAACCGGGGAGCTGTTTTTT	CASSLGLAVTGELFF
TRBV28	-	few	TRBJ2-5	TGTGCCAGCAGTTTATCTGGGGCGCTTGGCGAGACCCAGTACTTC	CASSLSGALGETQYF
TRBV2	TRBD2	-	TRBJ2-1	TGTGCCAGTAGTGGGGCAGCGGGAGTTCCCAGCTCCTACAATGAGCAGTTCTTC	CASSGAAGVPSSYNEQFF
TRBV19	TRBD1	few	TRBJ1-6	TGTGCCAGTAGTATCCTGGGGACAGGGGGGAAGAATTCACCCCTCCACTTT	CASSILGTGGKNSPLHF
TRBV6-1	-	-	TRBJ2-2	TGTGCCAGCAGGCCCGAGAGGGGCGGTAACGGGGAGCTGTTTTTT	CASRPERGGNGELFF
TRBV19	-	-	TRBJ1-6	TGTGCCAGTAGTATCCTCCCATCCGGGACCTTCTCACCCCTCCACTTT	CASSILPSGTFSPLHF
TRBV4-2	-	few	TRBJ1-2	TGTGCCAGCAGCCTGGGCAGGTCAAACTATGGCTACACCTTC	CASSLGRSNYGYTF
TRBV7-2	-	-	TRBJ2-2	TGTGCCAGCAGCTTAGGGACGGGATTTAAGACCGGGGAGCTGTTTTTT	CASSLGTGFKTGELFF
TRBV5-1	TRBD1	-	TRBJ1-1	TGCGCCAGCAGCTTGGGGCGTGCCGGGACAGGCTTGAACACTGAAGCTTTCTTT	CASSLGRAGTGLNTEAFF
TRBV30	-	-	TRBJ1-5	TGTGCCTGGAGTGGGGGGACTGATCAGCCCCAGCATTTT	CAWSGGTDQPQHF
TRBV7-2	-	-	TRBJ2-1	TGTGCCAGCAGGGGGAGGCCAGCAAATGAGCAGTTCTTC	CASRGRPANEQFF
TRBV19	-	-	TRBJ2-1	TGTGCCAGTAGTTGGCTAGCTTCCAATGAGCAGTTCTTC	CASSWLASNEQFF
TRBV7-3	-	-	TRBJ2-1	TGTGCCAGCAGCCCCACCGGGACAAGTAATGAGCAGTTCTTC	CASSPTGTSNEQFF
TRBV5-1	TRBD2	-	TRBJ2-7	TGCGCCAGCAGCACGGGACTAGCGGGACCCCTACGAGAGCAGTACTTC	CASSTGLAGPLREQYF
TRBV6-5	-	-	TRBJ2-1	TGTGCCAGCAGTTACTCGGAAAGTCCTTACAATGAGCAGTTCTTC	CASSYSESPYNEQFF
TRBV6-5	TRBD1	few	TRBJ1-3	TGTGCCAGCAGGAGACAGGGGGCGGGAGTAAACACCATATATTTT	CASRRQGAGVNTIYF
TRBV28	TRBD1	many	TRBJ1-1	TGTGCCAGCAGTCCAACGACAGGGGGTAACACTGAAGCTTTCTTT	CASSPTTGGNTEAFF
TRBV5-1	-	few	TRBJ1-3	TGCGCCAGCAGCTTGGGGTTCTCTGGAAACACCATATATTTT	CASSLGFSGNTIYF
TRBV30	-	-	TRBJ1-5	TGTGCCTGGAGTAGGGCTAGGGGAGGGGCCCTCAATCAGCCCCAGCATTTT	CAWSRARGGALNQPQHF
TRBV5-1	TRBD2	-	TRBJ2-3	TGCGCCAGCAGCTTGGCCAGGACTAGCGGGGGGAGAGATACGCAGTATTTT	CASSLARTSGGRDTQYF
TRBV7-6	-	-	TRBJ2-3	TGTGCCAGCAGCTTAGCGGCCAGTTTAGTGGATACGCAGTATTTT	CASSLAASLVDTQYF
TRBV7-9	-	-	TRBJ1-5	TGTGCCAGCAGCCTAATTGCGGGGGCAGAGGGCTCGCCCCAGCATTTT	CASSLIAGAEGSPQHF
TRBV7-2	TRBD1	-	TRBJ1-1	TGTGCCAGCAGCCCAAGGACAGGGGCTGAAGCTTTCTTT	CASSPRTGAEAFF